This T cell receptor beta chain appears in the sequencing data of a study of shared clonotypes between healthy human individuals. Study-level findings and limits: Rarefaction exposed incomplete sorted-subset sequencing despite large depth. Several donors held 4.5% to 5% of naive CD4 clonotypes in common.

CDR3 size: 14 residues. Germline V gives CDR1 SNHLY, CDR2 FYNNEI. Trimming shortened V by 2 bases and J by 1 base, and 5 bases separated the two germline ends. This clone was detected a few times. Its antigen is currently unknown. Profiled with immunoSEQ multiplex PCR; TCRdb holds only in-frame clones, not every one. The data contain about 730,000 clones, 72% of them singletons. The receptor was derived from a woman under 40 in good health. V and J are TRBV2 and TRBJ2-2; D not certain. Sequences were obtained from memory CD4+ T cells sorted from blood. Subset here: CD45RA-negative fraction. The CDR3 nucleotides are TGTGCCAGCAGTGAATTCCAGAACACCGGGGAGCTGTTTTTT. It translates to CASSEFQNTGELFF.